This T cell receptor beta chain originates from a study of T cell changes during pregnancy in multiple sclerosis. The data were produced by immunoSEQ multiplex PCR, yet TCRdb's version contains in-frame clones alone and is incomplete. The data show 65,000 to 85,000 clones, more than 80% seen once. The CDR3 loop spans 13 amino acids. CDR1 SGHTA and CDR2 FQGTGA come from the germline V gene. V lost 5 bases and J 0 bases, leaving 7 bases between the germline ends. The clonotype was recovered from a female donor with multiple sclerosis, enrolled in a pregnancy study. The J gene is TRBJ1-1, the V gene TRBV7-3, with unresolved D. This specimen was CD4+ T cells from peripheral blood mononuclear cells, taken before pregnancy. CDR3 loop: CASSRAMNTEAFF. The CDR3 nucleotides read TGTGCCAGCAGCAGAGCCATGAACACTGAAGCTTTCTTT.